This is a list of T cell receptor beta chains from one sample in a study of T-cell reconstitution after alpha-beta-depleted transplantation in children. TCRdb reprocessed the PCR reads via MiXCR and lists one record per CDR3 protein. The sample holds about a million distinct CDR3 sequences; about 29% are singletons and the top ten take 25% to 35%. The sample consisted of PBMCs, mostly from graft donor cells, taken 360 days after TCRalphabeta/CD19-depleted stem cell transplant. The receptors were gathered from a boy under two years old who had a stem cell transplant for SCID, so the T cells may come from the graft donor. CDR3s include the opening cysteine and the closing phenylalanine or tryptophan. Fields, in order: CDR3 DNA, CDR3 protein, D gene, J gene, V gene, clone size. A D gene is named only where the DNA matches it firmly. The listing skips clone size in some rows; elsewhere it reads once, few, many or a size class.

TGTGCCAGCTCACCCCCCGCGGGCCAGAACACCGGGGAGCTGTTTTTT	CASSPPAGQNTGELFF	.	TRBJ2-2	TRBV18	.
TGTGCCAGCAGTTTAACTGGGCTAAGTGAGACCCAGTACTTC	CASSLTGLSETQYF	.	TRBJ2-5	TRBV28	few
TGCGCCAGCAGCCAAGATCCGGCAGGAGCAACTAATGAAAAACTGTTTTTT	CASSQDPAGATNEKLFF	.	TRBJ1-4	TRBV4-3	.
TGCAGCGTTGGAGGGGAAGGTTACAGGGAGGATTGGGAGACCCAGTACTTC	CSVGGEGYREDWETQYF	.	TRBJ2-5	TRBV29-1	.
TGCGCCAGCAAGTTCCAGGAGGGCCTGGTTGGCACTGAAGCTTTCTTT	CASKFQEGLVGTEAFF	.	TRBJ1-1	TRBV5-1	few
TGTGCCAGCAGCCAAGGGCTAGCGGGGGAAAATCAGTTCTTC	CASSQGLAGENQFF	TRBD2	TRBJ2-1	TRBV4-2	.
TGTGCCAGCAGGCCTAATCGACAGGGGGGCTACGAGCAGTACTTC	CASRPNRQGGYEQYF	TRBD1	TRBJ2-7	TRBV2	.
TGCGCCAGCAGCCAGGGGTTCCCCGAGACCCAGTACTTC	CASSQGFPETQYF	.	TRBJ2-5	TRBV4-1	many
TGCAGTGCTGGCCGGGGGACTAGGAGGGAGACCCAGTACTTC	CSAGRGTRRETQYF	TRBD2	TRBJ2-5	TRBV20-1	.
TGTGCCAGCGATTGTGGGGATAGTCCGGACAGTCTTGGGGATGAGCAGTTCTTC	CASDCGDSPDSLGDEQFF	.	TRBJ2-1	TRBV12-3/TRBV12-4	.
TGCGCCAGCAGCCTACGGGAGGGGTCCCTTTACAATGAGCAGTTCTTC	CASSLREGSLYNEQFF	TRBD2	TRBJ2-1	TRBV5-1	few
TGTGCCAGCTCACGGGGGGACGGATTCTACAATGAGCAGTTCTTC	CASSRGDGFYNEQFF	.	TRBJ2-1	TRBV18	.
TGTGCCATCAGTGCACTAGCGGGGGGGCTTAATGAGCAGTTCTTC	CAISALAGGLNEQFF	TRBD2	TRBJ2-1	TRBV10-3	.
TGCAGCGTCCCCAGGACGAGGGGGGCTTTCTTT	CSVPRTRGAFF	.	TRBJ1-1	TRBV29-1	.
TGCGCCAGCAGCTCCGGCCGAGGGGGCTTGGACACTGAAGCTTTCTTT	CASSSGRGGLDTEAFF	TRBD1	TRBJ1-1	TRBV5-1	.
TGTGCCACCAGCATGGCATACAATGAGCAGTTCTTC	CATSMAYNEQFF	.	TRBJ2-1	TRBV15	.
TGTGCCAGCAGCGTAATTAAGAACACTGAAGCTTTCTTT	CASSVIKNTEAFF	.	TRBJ1-1	TRBV9	.